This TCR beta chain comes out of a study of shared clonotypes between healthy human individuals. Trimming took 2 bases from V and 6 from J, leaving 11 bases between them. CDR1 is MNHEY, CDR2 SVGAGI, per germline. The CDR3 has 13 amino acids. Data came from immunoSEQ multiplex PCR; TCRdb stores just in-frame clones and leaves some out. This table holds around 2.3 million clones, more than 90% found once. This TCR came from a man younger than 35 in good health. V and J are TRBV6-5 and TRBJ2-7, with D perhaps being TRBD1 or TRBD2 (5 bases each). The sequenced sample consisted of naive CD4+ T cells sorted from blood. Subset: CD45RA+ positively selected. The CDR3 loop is CASSYAPGREQYF. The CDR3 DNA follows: TGTGCCAGCAGTTACGCCCCGGGGCGCGAGCAGTACTTC.